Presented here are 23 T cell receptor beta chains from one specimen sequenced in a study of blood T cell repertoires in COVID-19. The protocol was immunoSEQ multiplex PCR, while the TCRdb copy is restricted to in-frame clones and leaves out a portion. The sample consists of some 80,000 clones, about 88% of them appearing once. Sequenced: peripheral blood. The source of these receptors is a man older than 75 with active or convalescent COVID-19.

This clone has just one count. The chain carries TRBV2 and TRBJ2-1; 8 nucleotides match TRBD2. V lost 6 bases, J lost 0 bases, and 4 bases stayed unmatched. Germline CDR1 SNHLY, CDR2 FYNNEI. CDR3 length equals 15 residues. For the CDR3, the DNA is TGTGCCAGCAGCCCCGGGACTAGCTCCTACAATGAGCAGTTCTTC. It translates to CASSPGTSSYNEQFF.

CDR3 region: CASSSRDRESRGYTF. CDR3 bases: TGTGCCAGCAGTTCCCGGGACAGGGAATCGAGAGGCTACACCTTC. The chain carries TRBV28 and TRBJ1-2, with TRBD1 matching over 9 bases. The CDR3 extends over 15 amino acids. Trimming removed 4 bases from V and 8 bases from J; junction bases left unmatched: 11. CDR1 is MDHEN and CDR2 is SYDVKM in the germline V gene.

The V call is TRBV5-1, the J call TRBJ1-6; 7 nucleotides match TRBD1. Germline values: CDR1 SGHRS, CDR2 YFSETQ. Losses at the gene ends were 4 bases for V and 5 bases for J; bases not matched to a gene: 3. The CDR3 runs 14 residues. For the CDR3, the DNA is TGCGCCAGCAGCATAGGGACAGATAATTCACCCCTCCACTTT. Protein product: CASSIGTDNSPLHF.

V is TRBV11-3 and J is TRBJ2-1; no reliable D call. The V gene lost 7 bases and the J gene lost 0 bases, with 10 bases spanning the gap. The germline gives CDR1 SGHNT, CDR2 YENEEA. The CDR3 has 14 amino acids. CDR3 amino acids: CASTSSGSYNEQFF. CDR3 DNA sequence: TGTGCCAGCACCTCTTCGGGCTCCTACAATGAGCAGTTCTTC.

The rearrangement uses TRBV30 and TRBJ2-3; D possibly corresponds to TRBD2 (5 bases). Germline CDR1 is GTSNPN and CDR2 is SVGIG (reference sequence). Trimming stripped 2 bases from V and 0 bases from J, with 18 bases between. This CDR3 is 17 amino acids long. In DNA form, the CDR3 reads TGTGCCTGGAGTAACGGGAACAAGCTTAGTAGCACAGATACGCAGTATTTT. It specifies CAWSNGNKLSSTDTQYF.

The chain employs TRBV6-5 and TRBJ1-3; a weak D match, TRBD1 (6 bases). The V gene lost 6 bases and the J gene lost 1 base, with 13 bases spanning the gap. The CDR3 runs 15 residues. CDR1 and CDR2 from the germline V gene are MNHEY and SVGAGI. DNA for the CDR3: TGTGCCAGCAGAGACGGACAGTTATCTGGAAACACCATATATTTT. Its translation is CASRDGQLSGNTIYF.

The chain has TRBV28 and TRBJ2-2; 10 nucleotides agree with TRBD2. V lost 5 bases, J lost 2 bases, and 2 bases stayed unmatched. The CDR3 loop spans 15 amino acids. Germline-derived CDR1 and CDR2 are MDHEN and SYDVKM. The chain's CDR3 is CASSTSGTNTGELFF. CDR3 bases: TGTGCCAGCAGTACTAGCGGGACTAACACCGGGGAGCTGTTTTTT.

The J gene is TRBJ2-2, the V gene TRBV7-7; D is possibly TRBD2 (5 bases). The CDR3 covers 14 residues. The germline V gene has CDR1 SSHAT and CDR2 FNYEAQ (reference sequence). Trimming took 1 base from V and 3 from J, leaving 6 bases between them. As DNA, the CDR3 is TGTGCCAGCAGCTTAGAGAGGGACACCGGGGAGCTGTTTTTT. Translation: CASSLERDTGELFF.

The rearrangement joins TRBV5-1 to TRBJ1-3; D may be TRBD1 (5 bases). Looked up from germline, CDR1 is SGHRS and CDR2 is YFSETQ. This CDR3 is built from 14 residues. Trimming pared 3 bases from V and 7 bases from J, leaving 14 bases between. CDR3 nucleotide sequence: TGCGCCAGCAGCTCCGGGACTGGCACCAACACCATATATTTT. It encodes CASSSGTGTNTIYF.

The chain's CDR3 is CASSWVAGGLTYEQYV. The DNA for the CDR3 is TGTGCCAGCAGCTGGGTAGCGGGAGGCCTTACCTACGAGCAGTACGTC. The chain couples TRBV21-1 to TRBJ2-7; TRBD2 reflects the table's D call only, with no check against the DNA. TRBV21-1 is given as a pseudogene. The CDR3 sequence is 16 residues long.

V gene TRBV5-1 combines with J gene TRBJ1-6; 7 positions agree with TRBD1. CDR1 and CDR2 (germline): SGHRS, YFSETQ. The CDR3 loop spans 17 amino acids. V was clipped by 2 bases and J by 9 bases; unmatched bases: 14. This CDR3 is CASSLPSDRRSSSPLHF. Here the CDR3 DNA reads TGCGCCAGCAGCTTACCCTCGGACAGGAGGAGTTCTTCACCCCTCCACTTT. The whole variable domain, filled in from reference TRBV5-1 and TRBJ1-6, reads KAGVTQTPRYLIKTRGQQVTLSCSPISGHRSVSWYQQTPGQGLQFLFEYFSETQRNKGNFPGRFSGRQFSNSRSEMNVSTLELGDSALYLCASSLPSDRRSSSPLHFGNGTRLTVT.

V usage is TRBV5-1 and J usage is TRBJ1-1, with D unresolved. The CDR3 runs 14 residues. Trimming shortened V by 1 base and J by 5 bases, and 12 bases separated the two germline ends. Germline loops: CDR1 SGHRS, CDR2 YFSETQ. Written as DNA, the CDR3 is TGCGCCAGCAGCTTGTTTAGGGCGGGTACTGAAGCTTTCTTT. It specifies CASSLFRAGTEAFF. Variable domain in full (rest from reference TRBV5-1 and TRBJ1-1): KAGVTQTPRYLIKTRGQQVTLSCSPISGHRSVSWYQQTPGQGLQFLFEYFSETQRNKGNFPGRFSGRQFSNSRSEMNVSTLELGDSALYLCASSLFRAGTEAFFGQGTRLTVV.

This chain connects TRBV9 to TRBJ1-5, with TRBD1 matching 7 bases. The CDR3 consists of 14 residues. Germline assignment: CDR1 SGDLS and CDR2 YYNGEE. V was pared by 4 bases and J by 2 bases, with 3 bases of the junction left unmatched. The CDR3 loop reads CASSTGQGNQPQHF. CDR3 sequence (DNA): TGTGCCAGCAGCACAGGACAGGGCAATCAGCCCCAGCATTTT.

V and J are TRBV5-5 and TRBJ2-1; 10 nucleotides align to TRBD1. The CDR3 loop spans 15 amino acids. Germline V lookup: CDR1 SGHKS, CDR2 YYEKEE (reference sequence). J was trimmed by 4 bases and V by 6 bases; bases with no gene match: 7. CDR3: CASILDRGPYNEQFF. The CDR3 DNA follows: TGTGCCAGCATCCTAGACAGGGGGCCTTACAATGAGCAGTTCTTC. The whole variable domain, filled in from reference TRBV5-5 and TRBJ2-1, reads DAGVTQSPTHLIKTRGQQVTLRCSPISGHKSVSWYQQVLGQGPQFIFQYYEKEERGRGNFPDRFSARQFPNYSSELNVNALLLGDSALYLCASILDRGPYNEQFFGPGTRLTVL.

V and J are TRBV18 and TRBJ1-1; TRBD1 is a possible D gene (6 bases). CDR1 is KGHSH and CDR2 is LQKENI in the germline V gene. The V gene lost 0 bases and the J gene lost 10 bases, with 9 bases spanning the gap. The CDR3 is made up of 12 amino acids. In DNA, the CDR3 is TGTGCCAGCTCACCACCGGGGGCTGCAGCTTTCTTT. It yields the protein CASSPPGAAAFF.

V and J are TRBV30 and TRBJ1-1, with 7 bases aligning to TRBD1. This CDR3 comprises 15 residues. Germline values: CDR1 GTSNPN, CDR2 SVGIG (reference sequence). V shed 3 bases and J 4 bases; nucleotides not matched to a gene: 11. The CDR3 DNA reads TGTGCCTGGAGCCAGCCTACAGGGGTCGGCACTGAAGCTTTCTTT. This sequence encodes CAWSQPTGVGTEAFF. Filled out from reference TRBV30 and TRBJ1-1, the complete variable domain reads SQTIHQWPATLVQPVGSPLSLECTVEGTSNPNLYWYRQAAGRGLQLLFYSVGIGQISSEVPQNLSASRPQDRQFILSSKKLLLSDSGFYLCAWSQPTGVGTEAFFGQGTRLTVV.

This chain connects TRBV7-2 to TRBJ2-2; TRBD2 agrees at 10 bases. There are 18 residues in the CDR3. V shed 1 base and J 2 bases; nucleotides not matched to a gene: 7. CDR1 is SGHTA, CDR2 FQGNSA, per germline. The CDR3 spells CASSLVARTSGNTGELFF. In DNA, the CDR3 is TGTGCCAGCAGCTTAGTTGCGCGGACTAGCGGTAACACCGGGGAGCTGTTTTTT.

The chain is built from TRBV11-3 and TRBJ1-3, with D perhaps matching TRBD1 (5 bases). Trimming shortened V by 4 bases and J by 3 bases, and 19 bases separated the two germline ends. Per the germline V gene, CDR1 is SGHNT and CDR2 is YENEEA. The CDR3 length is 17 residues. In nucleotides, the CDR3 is TGTGCCAGCAGCTCGAGGGTGGAGGGGATGTTTGGAAACACCATATATTTT. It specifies CASSSRVEGMFGNTIYF. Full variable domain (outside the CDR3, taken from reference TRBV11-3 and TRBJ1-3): EAGVVQSPRYKIIEKKQPVAFWCNPISGHNTLYWYLQNLGQGPELLIRYENEEAVDDSQLPKDRFSAERLKGVDSTLKIQPAELGDSAVYLCASSSRVEGMFGNTIYFGEGSWLTVV.

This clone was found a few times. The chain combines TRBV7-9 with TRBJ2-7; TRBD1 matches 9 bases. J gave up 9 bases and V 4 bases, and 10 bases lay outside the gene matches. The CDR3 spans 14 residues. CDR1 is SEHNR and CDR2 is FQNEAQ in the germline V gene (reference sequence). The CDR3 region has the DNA TGTGCCAGCAGCTCGACCGGGACAGGGCTTATGCAGTACGTC. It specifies CASSSTGTGLMQYV.

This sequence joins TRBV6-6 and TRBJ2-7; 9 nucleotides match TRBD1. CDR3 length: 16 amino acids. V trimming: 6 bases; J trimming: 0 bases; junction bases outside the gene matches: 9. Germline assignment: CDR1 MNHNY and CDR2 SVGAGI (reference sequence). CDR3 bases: TGTGCCAGCAGCCGATCGGACAGGGGAAGCTCCTACGAGCAGTACGTC. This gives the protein CASSRSDRGSSYEQYV.

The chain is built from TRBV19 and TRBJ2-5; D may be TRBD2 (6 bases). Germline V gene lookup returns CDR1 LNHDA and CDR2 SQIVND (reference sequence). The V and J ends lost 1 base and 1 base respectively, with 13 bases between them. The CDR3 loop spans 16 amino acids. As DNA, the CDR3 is TGTGCCAGTAGTATAGGTAATCGGGGGAGCCAAGAGACCCAGTACTTC. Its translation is CASSIGNRGSQETQYF.

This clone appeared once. CDR3 coding DNA: TGTGCCAGCAGCGCTCAGGGACTGGCCTCCTACGAGCAGTACGTC. It codes for CASSAQGLASYEQYV. This sequence joins TRBV2 and TRBJ2-7; D may be TRBD2 (6 bases). Trimming left V 6 bases short and J 0 bases short, with 15 bases between. This CDR3 is built from 15 residues. Germline lookup yields CDR1 SNHLY and CDR2 FYNNEI.

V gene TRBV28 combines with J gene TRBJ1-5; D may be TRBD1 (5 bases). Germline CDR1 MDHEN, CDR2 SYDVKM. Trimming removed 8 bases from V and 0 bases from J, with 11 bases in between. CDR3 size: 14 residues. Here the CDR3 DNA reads TGTGCCAGCCAGCGGGACCATAGCAATCAGCCCCAGCATTTT. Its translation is CASQRDHSNQPQHF.